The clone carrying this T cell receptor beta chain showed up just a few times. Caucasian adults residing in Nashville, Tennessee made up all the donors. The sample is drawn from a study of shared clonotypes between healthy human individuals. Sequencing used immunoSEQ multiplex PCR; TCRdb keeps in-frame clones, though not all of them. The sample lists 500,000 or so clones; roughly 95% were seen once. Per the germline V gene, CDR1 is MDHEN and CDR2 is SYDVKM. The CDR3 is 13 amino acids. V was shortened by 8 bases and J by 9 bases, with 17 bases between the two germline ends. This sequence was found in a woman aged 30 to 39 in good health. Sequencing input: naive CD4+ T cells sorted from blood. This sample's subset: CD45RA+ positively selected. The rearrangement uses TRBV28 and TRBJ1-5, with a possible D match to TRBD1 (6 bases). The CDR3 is CASHRLGGPPQHF. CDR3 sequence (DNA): TGTGCCAGCCACCGGCTCGGGGGCCCGCCCCAGCATTTT.